This T cell receptor (beta chain) came from a study of blood T cell repertoires in COVID-19 (dated by TCRdb to between 2020 and 2021). With respect to the entire study: Samples from collaborators originated in the United States, Italy and Spain and spanned both the acute and convalescent phases of COVID-19. Subjects who had been exposed to COVID-19, were actively infected with it, or had recovered from it provided the deeply sampled blood TCRbeta repertoires that made up the dataset. Where HLA class I and class II types were available, the types were taken from metadata supplied by the sample provider, not from assay-based typing. Sample metadata almost always included a de-identified subject ID, COVID-19 status, age in years and sex. A freely available public database, intended as a resource for researchers studying the immune response to SARS-CoV-2, is where the repertoires were released. Samples came from the ongoing ImmuneRACE study (first 160 participants) plus 1,254 subjects from 6 global collaborators. The material from the prospective study consisted of cDNA or gDNA derived from T cells, B-cell-depleted T cells, or PBMCs.

The investigation overall reported the following: Clinical and demographic metadata were provided uncurated, with the amount varying by source and participant.

V lost 0 bases and J lost 1 base; the stretch between them is 15 bases long. CDR1 and CDR2, looked up from the germline V gene (reference sequence), are LNHNV and YYDKDF. Inclusive of the bounding cysteine and phenylalanine, the CDR3 is 17 residues long. Here the CDR3 DNA is all that survives: 51 bases in frame from base 1. The immunoSEQ Assay, a bias-controlled multiplex PCR, was used to amplify TCRbeta CDR3 regions from genomic DNA. As for the original processing: Nucleated cell counts per sample were estimated from amplification of reference gene primers within the assay. Sequence reads were collapsed and filtered to measure the absolute abundance of every unique TCRbeta CDR3 rearrangement. For each sample, productive Simpson clonality was calculated as the square root of Simpson's diversity index across productive rearrangements. TCRdb's version of the immuneACCESS table is confined to in-frame rearrangements and falls short of the full clone set. An unresolved V gene accounts for under half of the shortfall where checked; the remainder is of unknown origin. D and trimming come from the DNA, and the V and J calls and clone size come from that table. The sample table lists 340,000 or so clones, just over 85% of them with a count of one. The ten largest make up approximately 4.4% of the sample.

Participants in the prospective study were enrolled through a virtual design, were aged about 18 to 89 years, and lived in approximately 24 United States geographic areas. Cohort assignment in the prospective study relied on participant-reported clinical history from a screening survey and a study questionnaire. In the prospective study, whole blood, serum and a nasopharyngeal or oropharyngeal swab were collected from each participant by mobile phlebotomists. Prospective study participants could optionally give additional blood draws and questionnaires over an approximately two-month period. Before DNA extraction, prospective study blood samples were shipped either frozen or at room temperature. Turning to this clone: The specificity of this receptor is unknown. Base qualities were left out, and no much larger clone turns up one base away.

Sequencing input: PBMCs or T cells enriched from blood (not recorded which). This TCR derives from a woman aged 40 to 50 with acute COVID-19. Recombination linked TRBV15 to TRBJ2-5, and possibly TRBD2, on 5 matching bases. The DNA is TGTGCCACCAGCAGAGATACGGAGGCGGGCCCCCAAGAGACCCAGTACTTC. Translation gives CATSRDTEAGPQETQYF.